This entry lists 3 T cell receptor beta chains sequenced from one sample in a study of cytomegalovirus exposure and HLA in healthy donors. The PCR had 60 Vbeta and 13 Jbeta primers. Only in-frame clones appear in the TCRdb table, and some are missing; sequencing was by immunoSEQ multiplex PCR. The top ten clones hold more than 4% of a sample with under 150,000 clones, 80% to 90% of them seen once. Sequencing was done on a sample of PBMCs. The receptors shown here come from a woman aged 40 to 55 in good health and CMV-seropositive.

This clone was seen only once. The junction departs from the called germline gene at one end, perhaps through a read error. The chain has TRBV7-7 and TRBJ2-2; tentative D call: TRBD2 (5 bases). The CDR3 is 13 residues long. The germline V gene has CDR1 SSHAT and CDR2 FNYEAQ (reference sequence). CDR3 loop: CASSGGATGELFF. CDR3 in DNA: TGTGCTAGCAGCGGTGGAGCCACCGGGGAGCTGTTTTTT.

J is TRBJ1-1 and V is TRBV15; 7 nucleotides align to TRBD1. The CDR3 is 15 residues long. V was clipped by 0 bases and J by 1 base; unmatched bases: 2. From germline, CDR1 is LNHNV and CDR2 YYDKDF (reference sequence). In DNA, the CDR3 is TGTGCCACCAGCAGAGAATACAGGGGGAACACTGAAGCTTTCTTT. It is translated as CATSREYRGNTEAFF.

This sequence joins TRBV7-3 and TRBJ2-5; TRBD1 agrees at 8 bases. This CDR3 has 14 residues. J lost 5 bases, V lost 7 bases, and 9 bases had no gene match. Germline CDR1 reads SGHTA; CDR2 reads FQGTGA. The CDR3 DNA reads as TGTGCCAGCACTCCGACAGGGGTCGAGGAGACCCAGTACTTC. Its protein is CASTPTGVEETQYF.